The rows below give T cell receptor beta chains drawn from one sample of a study of response to subunit inactivated influenza vaccine. TCRdb recomputed calls from the RT-PCR reads with MiXCR, one row per CDR3 protein. Of 650,000 or so distinct CDR3 sequences detected, 12% to 15% appear once; the ten largest clones hold 7.6%. This specimen consisted of PBMCs from blood, obtained 14 to 15 days before vaccination. All receptors derive from a man aged 50 or older who received an inactivated influenza vaccine. Each CDR3 is given with its conserved first and last residue. A D gene is named only where the DNA matches it firmly. The size field is filled for only some rows; it gives once, few, many or a size class.

TRBD1,TRBJ1-2,TRBV20-1,few,TGCAGTGCCCCCGGGACAGGGGCCTACTACACCTTC,CSAPGTGAYYTF
TRBD1,TRBJ1-5,TRBV12-3/TRBV12-4,-,TGTGCCAGCAGTCAACAGGGGACTAGCAATCAGCCCCAGCATTTT,CASSQQGTSNQPQHF
TRBD1,TRBJ2-7,TRBV29-1,-,TGCAGCGTTGCACAGGGGGTGACCTACGAGCAGTACTTC,CSVAQGVTYEQYF
-,TRBJ2-2,TRBV20-1,few,TGCAGTGCTAGTTTTTCAGGGGTAACTAAGACCGGGGAGCTGTTTTTT,CSASFSGVTKTGELFF
TRBD2,TRBJ2-1,TRBV18,few,TGTGCCAGCTCATCCGGGACCCCCGGGGGGGTAAAGCAGTTCTTC,CASSSGTPGGVKQFF
-,TRBJ2-1,TRBV5-1,many,TGCGCCAGCAGCTTGAGCGGACAGATCCACAATGAGCAGTTCTTC,CASSLSGQIHNEQFF
-,TRBJ1-5,TRBV12-3/TRBV12-4,-,TGTGCCAGCAGCCACGGACAGTTAAATCAGCCCCAGCATTTT,CASSHGQLNQPQHF
-,TRBJ1-1,TRBV19,few,TGTGCCAGTAGGACGGATCTACTAAACACTGAAGCTTTCTTT,CASRTDLLNTEAFF
-,TRBJ1-6,TRBV12-3/TRBV12-4,-,TGTGCCAGCAGTGGGGGGGGGAGCTCCTATAATTCACCCCTCCACTTT,CASSGGGSSYNSPLHF
-,TRBJ2-7,TRBV29-1,-,TGCAGCGTTGAAGTTGGCGCCTACGAGCAGTACTTC,CSVEVGAYEQYF
-,TRBJ2-1,TRBV27,few,TGTGCCAGCACCCGAGCACTCGGACTATCCTACAATGAGCAGTTCTTC,CASTRALGLSYNEQFF
-,TRBJ2-7,TRBV5-1,few,TGCGCCAGCAGCCGTAAGGACGGGATGACCTACGAGCAGTACTTC,CASSRKDGMTYEQYF
-,TRBJ2-3,TRBV4-3,few,TGCGCCAGCAGCCGGGGAGGGGGGGCAGATACGCAGTATTTT,CASSRGGGADTQYF
-,TRBJ1-2,TRBV12-3/TRBV12-4,-,TGTGCCAGCAGTTTAGATCTGGTAGCGGGCTACACCTTC,CASSLDLVAGYTF
-,TRBJ2-4,TRBV11-2,-,TGTGCCAGCAGCTTATTCGGTCCCGAAAACATTCAGTACTTC,CASSLFGPENIQYF
-,TRBJ2-1,TRBV6-5,-,TGTGCCAGCAGTTACGGAGGAGGGCAGTTCTTC,CASSYGGGQFF
TRBD1,TRBJ1-4,TRBV10-3,-,TGTGCCAGCCGTAACCGGGACAGGGATGAAAAACTGTTTTTT,CASRNRDRDEKLFF
TRBD2,TRBJ2-1,TRBV7-8,-,TGTGCCACCGGGGGACTAGCGGGCCCCAATGAGCAGTTCTTC,CATGGLAGPNEQFF
-,TRBJ1-4,TRBV29-1,few,TGCAGCGCCGCGGGGGCGGCAGGGCATGAAAAACTGTTTTTT,CSAAGAAGHEKLFF
-,TRBJ2-3,TRBV10-3,few,TGTGCCATCAGTGATCTTATTAGCACAGATACGCAGTATTTT,CAISDLISTDTQYF
-,TRBJ1-4,TRBV12-3/TRBV12-4,many,TGTGCCAGCAGTCATAGGGACTCTCGAAAACTGTTTTTT,CASSHRDSRKLFF
-,TRBJ1-4,TRBV3-1,-,TGTGCCAGCAGCCCCTGGGGAGGCTTTGAAAAACTGTTTTTT,CASSPWGGFEKLFF
-,TRBJ1-2,TRBV19,-,TGTGCCAGTAGTATTCTGGGCCGCGATGGCTACACCTTC,CASSILGRDGYTF
TRBD2,TRBJ2-1,TRBV7-2,-,TGTGCCAGCAGCTTAGTCGGCGGGGGGGCCCTTTACAATGAGCAGTTCTTC,CASSLVGGGALYNEQFF
TRBD2,TRBJ2-3,TRBV20-1,-,TGCAGTGCTAGGGGGACTAGCGGGAGATTAGATACGCAGTATTTT,CSARGTSGRLDTQYF
TRBD2,TRBJ2-1,TRBV28,many,TGTGCCAGCAGTTTTCCGGCTAGCGGGACGTGGCGCAATGAGCAGTTCTTC,CASSFPASGTWRNEQFF
TRBD2,TRBJ2-1,TRBV12-3/TRBV12-4,few,TGTGCCAGCAGTAACGAGGGCTTTCTCGTAGCGGGGGGGACCTACAATGAGCAGTTCTTC,CASSNEGFLVAGGTYNEQFF
-,TRBJ1-1,TRBV19,-,TGTGCCAGTAGGAACATGGAAAGGCGTGTCGGGGCTTTCTTT,CASRNMERRVGAFF
TRBD2,TRBJ2-3,TRBV5-1,many,TGCGCCAGCAGCTTGCGGCCAGCGGGGGAACTCACAGATACGCAGTATTTT,CASSLRPAGELTDTQYF